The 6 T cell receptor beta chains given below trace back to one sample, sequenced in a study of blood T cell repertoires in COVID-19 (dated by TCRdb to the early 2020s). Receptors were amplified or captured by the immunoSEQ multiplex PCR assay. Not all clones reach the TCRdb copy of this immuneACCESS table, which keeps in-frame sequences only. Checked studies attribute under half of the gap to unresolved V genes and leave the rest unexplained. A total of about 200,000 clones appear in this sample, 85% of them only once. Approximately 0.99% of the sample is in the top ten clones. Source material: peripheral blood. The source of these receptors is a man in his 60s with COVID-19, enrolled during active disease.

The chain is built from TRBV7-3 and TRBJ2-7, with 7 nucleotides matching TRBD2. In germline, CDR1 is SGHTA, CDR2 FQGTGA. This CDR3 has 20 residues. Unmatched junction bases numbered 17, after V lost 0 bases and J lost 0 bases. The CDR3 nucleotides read TGTGCCAGCAGCTTAACTGTCTCGGGAGGTCGAAGGAGGAACTCCTACGAGCAGTACTTC. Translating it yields CASSLTVSGGRRRNSYEQYF. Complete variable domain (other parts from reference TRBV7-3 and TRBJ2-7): GAGVSQTPSNKVTEKGKYVELRCDPISGHTALYWYRQSLGQGPEFLIYFQGTGAADDSGLPNDRFFAVRPEGSVSTLKIQRTERGDSAVYLCASSLTVSGGRRRNSYEQYFGPGTRLTVT.

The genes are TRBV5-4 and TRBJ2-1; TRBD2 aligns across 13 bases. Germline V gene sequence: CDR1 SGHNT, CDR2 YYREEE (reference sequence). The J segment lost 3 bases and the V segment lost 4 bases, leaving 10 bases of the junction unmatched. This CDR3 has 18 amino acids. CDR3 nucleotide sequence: TGTGCCAGCAGCCCCGGGACTAGCGGGACATCCCGCTACAATGAGCAGTTCTTC. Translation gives CASSPGTSGTSRYNEQFF.

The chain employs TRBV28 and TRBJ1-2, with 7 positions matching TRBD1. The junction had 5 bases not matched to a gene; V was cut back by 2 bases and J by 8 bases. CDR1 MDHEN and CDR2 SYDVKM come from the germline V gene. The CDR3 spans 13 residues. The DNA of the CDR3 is TGTGCCAGCAGTTTAGAGGGGGCGGTAGGCTACACCTTC. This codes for CASSLEGAVGYTF.

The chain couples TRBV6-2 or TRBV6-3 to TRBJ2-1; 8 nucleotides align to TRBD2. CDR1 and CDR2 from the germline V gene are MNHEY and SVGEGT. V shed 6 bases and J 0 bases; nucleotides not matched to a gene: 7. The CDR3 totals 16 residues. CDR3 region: CASSPRAGGSYNEQFF. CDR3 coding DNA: TGTGCCAGCAGCCCTCGGGCGGGAGGCTCCTACAATGAGCAGTTCTTC.

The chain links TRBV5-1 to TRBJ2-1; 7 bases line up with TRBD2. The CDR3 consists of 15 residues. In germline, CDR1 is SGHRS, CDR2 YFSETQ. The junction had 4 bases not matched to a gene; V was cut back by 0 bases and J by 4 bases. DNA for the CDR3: TGCGCCAGCAGCTTGGTCCTAGCGGAATACAATGAGCAGTTCTTC. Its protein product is CASSLVLAEYNEQFF.

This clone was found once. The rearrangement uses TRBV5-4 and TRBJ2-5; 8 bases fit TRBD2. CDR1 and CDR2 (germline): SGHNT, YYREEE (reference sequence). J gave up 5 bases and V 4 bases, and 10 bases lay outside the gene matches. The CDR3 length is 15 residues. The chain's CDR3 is CASSLRSGSGETQYF. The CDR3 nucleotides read TGTGCCAGCAGCCTGCGCAGCGGGAGTGGTGAGACCCAGTACTTC.